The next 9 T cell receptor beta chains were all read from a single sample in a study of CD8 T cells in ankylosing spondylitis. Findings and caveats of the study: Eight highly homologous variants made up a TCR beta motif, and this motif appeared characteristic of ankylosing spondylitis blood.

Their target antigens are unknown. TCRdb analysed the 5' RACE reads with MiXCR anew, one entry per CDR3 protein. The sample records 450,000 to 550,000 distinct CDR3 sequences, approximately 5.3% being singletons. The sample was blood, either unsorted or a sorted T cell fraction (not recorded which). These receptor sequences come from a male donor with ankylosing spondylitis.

This CDR3 reads CASSSQPRDTEAFF. DNA for the CDR3: TGTGCCAGCAGCTCACAACCAAGGGACACTGAAGCTTTCTTT. The chain carries TRBV7-2 and TRBJ1-1; D gene unclear. The length of the CDR3 is 14 residues. V dropped 4 bases and J dropped 3 bases, with 12 bases sitting between them. Germline values: CDR1 SGHTA, CDR2 FQGNSA.

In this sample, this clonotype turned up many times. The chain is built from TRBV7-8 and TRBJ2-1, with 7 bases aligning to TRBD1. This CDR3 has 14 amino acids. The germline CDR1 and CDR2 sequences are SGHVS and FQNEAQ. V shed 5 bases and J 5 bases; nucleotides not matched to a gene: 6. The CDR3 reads CASSIWTGNNEQFF. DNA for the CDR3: TGTGCCAGCAGCATTTGGACAGGAAACAATGAGCAGTTCTTC. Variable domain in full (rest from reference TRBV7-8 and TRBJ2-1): GAGVSQSPRYKVAKRGQDVALRCDPISGHVSLFWYQQALGQGPEFLTYFQNEAQLDKSGLPSDRFFAERPEGSVSTLKIQRTQQEDSAVYLCASSIWTGNNEQFFGPGTRLTVL.

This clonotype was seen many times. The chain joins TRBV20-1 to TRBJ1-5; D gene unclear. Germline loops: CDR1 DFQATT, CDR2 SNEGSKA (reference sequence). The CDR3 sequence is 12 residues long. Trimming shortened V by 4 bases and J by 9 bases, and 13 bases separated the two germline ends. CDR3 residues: CSATQSGWPQHF. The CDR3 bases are TGCAGTGCTACCCAGTCGGGTTGGCCCCAGCATTTT.

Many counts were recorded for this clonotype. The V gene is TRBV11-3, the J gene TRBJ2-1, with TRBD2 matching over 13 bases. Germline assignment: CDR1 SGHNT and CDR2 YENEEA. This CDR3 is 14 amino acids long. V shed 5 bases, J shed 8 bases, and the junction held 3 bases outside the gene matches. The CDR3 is CASSRLAGGDEQFF. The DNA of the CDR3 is TGTGCCAGCAGCCGACTAGCGGGAGGCGATGAGCAGTTCTTC.

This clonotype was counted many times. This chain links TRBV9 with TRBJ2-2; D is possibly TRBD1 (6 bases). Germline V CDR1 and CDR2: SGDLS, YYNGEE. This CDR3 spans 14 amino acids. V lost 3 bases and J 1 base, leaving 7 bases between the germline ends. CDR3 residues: CASSETGNTGELFF. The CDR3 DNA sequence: TGTGCCAGCAGCGAGACAGGGAACACCGGGGAGCTGTTTTTT.

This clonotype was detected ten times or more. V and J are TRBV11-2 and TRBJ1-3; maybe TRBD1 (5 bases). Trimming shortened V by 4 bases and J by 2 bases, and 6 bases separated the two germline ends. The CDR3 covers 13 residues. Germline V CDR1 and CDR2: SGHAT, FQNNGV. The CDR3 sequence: CASSWGPGNTIYF. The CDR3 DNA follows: TGTGCCAGCAGCTGGGGACCTGGAAACACCATATATTTT.

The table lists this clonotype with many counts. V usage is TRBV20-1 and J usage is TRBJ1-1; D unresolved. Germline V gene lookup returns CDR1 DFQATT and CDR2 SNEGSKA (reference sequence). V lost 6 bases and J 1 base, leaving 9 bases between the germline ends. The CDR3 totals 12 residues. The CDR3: CSAWAENTEAFF. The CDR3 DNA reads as TGCAGTGCCTGGGCAGAGAACACTGAAGCTTTCTTT.

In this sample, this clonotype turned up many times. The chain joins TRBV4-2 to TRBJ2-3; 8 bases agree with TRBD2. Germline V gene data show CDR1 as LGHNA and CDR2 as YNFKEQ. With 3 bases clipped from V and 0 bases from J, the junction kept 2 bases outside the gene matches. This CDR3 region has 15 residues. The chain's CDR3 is CASSHRTSSTDTQYF. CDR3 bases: TGTGCCAGCAGCCATCGGACTAGCAGCACAGATACGCAGTATTTT.

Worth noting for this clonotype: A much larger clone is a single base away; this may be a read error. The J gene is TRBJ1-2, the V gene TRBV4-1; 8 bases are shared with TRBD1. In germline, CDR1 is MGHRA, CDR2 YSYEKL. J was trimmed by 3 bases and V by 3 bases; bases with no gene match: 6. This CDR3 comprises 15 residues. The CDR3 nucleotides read TGCGCCAGCAGCCAGATTGGACAGGGAGACTATGGCTACACCTTC. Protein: CASSQIGQGDYGYTF.